This note documents a single T cell receptor (beta chain) sequence. Its antigen remains unidentified. 5'RACE template switching with UMIs produced the TCR beta cDNA. TCRdb derives one entry per CDR3 protein from the 5' RACE reads, leaving out DNA. The sample table sets out roughly 390,000 distinct CDR3 sequences. The sample comes from a study of T cells expressing NK-cell markers. Overall study context: Most of the eight sequenced donors tested HCMV-seropositive; one tested seronegative.

CDR3 length equals 15 residues. The V gene's germline CDR1 is SGHKS and CDR2 YYEKEE (reference sequence). Notes on the study in general: In over 5 donors, dominant CD3+CD56+NKG2C+ clonotypes ranked among the top 10 CD8+ clonotypes. Specificity for HCMV among expanded NKG2C+ T cell clones was not established.

This sequence was found in a man aged 18 to 69 in good health. The chain couples TRBV5-5 to TRBJ1-4; TCRdb's D call, TRBD1, is unchecked because there is no DNA. Specimen: blood T cells: a sorted CD56 or NKG2C T cell subset, CD4+ or CD8+ T cells, or bulk PBMC T cells (not recorded which). The CDR3 is CASSLGGQGYEKLFF.